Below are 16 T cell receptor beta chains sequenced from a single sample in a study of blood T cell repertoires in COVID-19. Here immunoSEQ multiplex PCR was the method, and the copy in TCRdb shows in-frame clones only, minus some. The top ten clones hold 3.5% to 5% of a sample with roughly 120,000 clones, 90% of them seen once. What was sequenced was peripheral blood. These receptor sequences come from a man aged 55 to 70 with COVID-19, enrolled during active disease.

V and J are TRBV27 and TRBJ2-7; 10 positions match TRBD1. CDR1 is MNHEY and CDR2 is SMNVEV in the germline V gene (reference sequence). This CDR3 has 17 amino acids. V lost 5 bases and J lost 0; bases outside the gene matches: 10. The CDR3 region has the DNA TGTGCCAGCAGTCCACGACAGGGGGCTTTCACCTCCTACGAGCAGTACTTC. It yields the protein CASSPRQGAFTSYEQYF.

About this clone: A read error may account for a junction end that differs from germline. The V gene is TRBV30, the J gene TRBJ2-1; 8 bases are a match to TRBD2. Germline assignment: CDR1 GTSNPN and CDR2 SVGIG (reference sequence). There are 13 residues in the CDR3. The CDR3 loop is CAWRKTGAGGSLF. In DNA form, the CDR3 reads TGTGCCTGGAGGAAAACGGGGGCGGGAGGCTCCCTCTTC.

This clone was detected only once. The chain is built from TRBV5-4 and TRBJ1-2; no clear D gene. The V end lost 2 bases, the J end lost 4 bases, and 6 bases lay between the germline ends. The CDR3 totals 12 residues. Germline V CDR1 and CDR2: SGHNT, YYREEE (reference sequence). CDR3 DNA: TGTGCCAGCAGCTTTGACATCTATGGCTACACCTTC. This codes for CASSFDIYGYTF.

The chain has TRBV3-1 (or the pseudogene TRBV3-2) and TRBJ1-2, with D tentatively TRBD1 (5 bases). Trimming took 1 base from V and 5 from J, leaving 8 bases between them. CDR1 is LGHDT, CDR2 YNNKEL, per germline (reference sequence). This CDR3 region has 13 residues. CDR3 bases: TGTGCCAGCAGCCAAGGGGGGGAGTATGGCTACACCTTC. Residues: CASSQGGEYGYTF.

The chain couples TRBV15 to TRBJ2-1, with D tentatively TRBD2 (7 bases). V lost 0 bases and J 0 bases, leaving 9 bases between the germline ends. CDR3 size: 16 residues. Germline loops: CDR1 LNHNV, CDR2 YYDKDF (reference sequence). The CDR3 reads CATSRDGGASYNEQFF. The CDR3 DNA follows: TGTGCCACCAGCAGAGATGGGGGGGCCTCCTACAATGAGCAGTTCTTC.

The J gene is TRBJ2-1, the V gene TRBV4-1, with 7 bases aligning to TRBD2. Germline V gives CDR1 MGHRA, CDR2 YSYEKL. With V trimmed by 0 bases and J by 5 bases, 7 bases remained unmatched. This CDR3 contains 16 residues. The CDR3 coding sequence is TGCGCCAGCAGCCAAGAAAGAACTAGCGAACACAATGAGCAGTTCTTC. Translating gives CASSQERTSEHNEQFF.

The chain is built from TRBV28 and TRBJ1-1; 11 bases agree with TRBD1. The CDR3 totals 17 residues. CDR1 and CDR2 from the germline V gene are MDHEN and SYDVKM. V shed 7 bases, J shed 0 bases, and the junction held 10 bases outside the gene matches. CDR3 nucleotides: TGTGCCAGCAACCCAGGGGGACAGGGGGAGTTGAACACTGAAGCTTTCTTT. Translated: CASNPGGQGELNTEAFF.

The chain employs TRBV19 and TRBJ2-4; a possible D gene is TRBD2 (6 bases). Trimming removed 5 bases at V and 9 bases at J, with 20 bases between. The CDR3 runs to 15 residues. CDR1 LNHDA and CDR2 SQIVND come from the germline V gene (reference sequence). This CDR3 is CASSGGSGVGSIQYF. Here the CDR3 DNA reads TGTGCCAGTAGTGGGGGGTCGGGAGTTGGGAGCATTCAGTACTTC.

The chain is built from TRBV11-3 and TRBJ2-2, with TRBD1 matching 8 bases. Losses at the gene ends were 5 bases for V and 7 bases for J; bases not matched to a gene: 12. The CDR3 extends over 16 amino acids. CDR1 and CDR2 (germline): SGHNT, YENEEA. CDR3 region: CASSPSGTGGDGELFF. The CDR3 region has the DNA TGTGCCAGCAGCCCGTCCGGGACAGGAGGGGACGGGGAGCTGTTTTTT.

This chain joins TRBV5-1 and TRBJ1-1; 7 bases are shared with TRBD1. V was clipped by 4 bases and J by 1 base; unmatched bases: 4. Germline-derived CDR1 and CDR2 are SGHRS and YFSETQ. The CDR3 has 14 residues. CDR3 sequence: CASSTGTANTEAFF. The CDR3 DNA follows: TGCGCCAGCAGCACCGGGACAGCGAACACTGAAGCTTTCTTT.

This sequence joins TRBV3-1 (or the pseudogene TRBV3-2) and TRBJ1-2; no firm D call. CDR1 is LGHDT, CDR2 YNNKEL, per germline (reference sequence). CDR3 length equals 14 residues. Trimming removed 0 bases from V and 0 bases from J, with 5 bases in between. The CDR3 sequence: CASSQDTTNYGYTF. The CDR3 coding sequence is TGTGCCAGCAGCCAAGATACAACTAACTATGGCTACACCTTC.

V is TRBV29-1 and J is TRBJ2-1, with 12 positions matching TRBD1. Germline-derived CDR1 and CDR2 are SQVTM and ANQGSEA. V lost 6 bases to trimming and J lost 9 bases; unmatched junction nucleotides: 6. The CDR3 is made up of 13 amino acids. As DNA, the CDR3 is TGCAGCGTGGCCGGGACAGGGGGCGGTGAGCAGTTCTTC. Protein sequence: CSVAGTGGGEQFF.

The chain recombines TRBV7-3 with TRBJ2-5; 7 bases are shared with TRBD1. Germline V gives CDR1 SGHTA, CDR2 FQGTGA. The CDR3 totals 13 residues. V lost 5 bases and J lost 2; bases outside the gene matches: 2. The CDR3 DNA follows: TGTGCCAGCAGCCAGGGACAGCAAGAGACCCAGTACTTC. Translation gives CASSQGQQETQYF.

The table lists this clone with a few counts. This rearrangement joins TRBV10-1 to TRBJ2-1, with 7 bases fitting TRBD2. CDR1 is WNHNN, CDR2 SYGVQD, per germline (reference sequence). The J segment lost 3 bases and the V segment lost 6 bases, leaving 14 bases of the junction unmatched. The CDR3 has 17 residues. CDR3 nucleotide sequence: TGCGCCAGCAGCTCTAGTGGAGGCGGGAGTGGCTACAATGAGCAGTTCTTC. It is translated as CASSSSGGGSGYNEQFF.

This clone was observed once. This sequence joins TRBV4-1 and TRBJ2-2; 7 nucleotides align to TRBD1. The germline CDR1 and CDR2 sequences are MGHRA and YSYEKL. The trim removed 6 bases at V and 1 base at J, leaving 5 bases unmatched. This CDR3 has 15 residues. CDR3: CASSLTGENTGELFF. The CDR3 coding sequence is TGCGCCAGCAGTCTTACAGGGGAGAACACCGGGGAGCTGTTTTTT.

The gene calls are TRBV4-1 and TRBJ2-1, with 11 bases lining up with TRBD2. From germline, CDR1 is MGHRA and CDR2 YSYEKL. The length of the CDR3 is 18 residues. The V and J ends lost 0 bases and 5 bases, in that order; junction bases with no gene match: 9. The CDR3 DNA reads TGCGCCAGCAGCCAAGACATGAGACTAGCGGGGACAAACAATGAGCAGTTCTTC. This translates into CASSQDMRLAGTNNEQFF.